This T cell receptor beta chain is drawn from a study of T cells after yellow fever vaccination. The 5'RACE template-switching step produced TCR cDNA and added a universal primer site and UMIs. TCRdb passed the 5' RACE reads through MiXCR, listing each CDR3 protein once. The table includes 300,000 to 400,000 distinct CDR3 sequences, 8.7% detected once. As regards this clonotype: Its cognate antigen is unknown.

Study observations and caveats: Once the booster was given, most primary-vaccination clones reappeared, at just under 98% for CD4 and over 85% for CD8.

CDR3 size: 13 residues. CDR1 and CDR2 (germline): MGHRA, YSYEKL. Deletions cut 2 bases from V and 7 bases from J, with 12 bases between. The clonotype was recovered from a man between 18 and 35 years old who received the YFV17D yellow fever vaccine. The chain joins TRBV4-1 to TRBJ2-7, with D perhaps matching TRBD1 or TRBD2 (5 bases each). The sequencing used PBMCs, collected on the day of the first yellow fever vaccination. In nucleotides, the CDR3 is TGCGCCAGCAGCCAATACGACAGAGGGGAGCAGTACTTC. Residues: CASSQYDRGEQYF.